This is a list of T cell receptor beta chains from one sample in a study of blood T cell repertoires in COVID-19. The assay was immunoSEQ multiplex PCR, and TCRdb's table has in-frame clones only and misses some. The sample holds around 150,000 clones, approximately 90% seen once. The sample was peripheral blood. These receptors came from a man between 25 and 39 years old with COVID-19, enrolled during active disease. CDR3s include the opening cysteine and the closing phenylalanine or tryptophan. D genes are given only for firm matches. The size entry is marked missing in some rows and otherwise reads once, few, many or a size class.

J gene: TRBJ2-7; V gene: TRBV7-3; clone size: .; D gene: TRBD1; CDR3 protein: CASSLKGATYEQYF; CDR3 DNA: TGTGCCAGCAGCTTAAAGGGGGCCACCTACGAGCAGTACTTC
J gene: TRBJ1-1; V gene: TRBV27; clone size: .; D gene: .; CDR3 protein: CASSLSGGEAFF; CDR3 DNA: TGTGCCAGCAGTTTATCCGGGGGTGAAGCTTTCTTT
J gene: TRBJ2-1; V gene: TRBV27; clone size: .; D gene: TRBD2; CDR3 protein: CASSPPTSGRFNEQFF; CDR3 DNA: TGTGCCAGCAGTCCCCCGACTAGCGGACGGTTCAATGAGCAGTTCTTC
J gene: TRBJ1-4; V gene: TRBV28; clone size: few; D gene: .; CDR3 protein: CASSLRQFNEKLFF; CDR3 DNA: TGTGCCAGCAGTTTGCGGCAGTTTAATGAAAAACTGTTTTTT
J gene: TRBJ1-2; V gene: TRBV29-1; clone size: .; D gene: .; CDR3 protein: CSVEDPGANYGYTF; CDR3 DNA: TGCAGCGTTGAAGACCCAGGGGCGAACTATGGCTACACCTTC
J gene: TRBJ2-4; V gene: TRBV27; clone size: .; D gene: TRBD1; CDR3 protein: CASSLQGAQSDIQYF; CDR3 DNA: TGTGCCAGCAGTTTGCAGGGGGCACAGTCGGACATTCAGTACTTC
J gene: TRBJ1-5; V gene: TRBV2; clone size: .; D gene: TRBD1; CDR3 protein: CASSRNRGDAQPQHF; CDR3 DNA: TGTGCCAGCAGTCGTAACAGGGGGGATGCTCAGCCCCAGCATTTT
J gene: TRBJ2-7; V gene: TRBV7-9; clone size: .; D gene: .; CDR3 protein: CASSLTGFYEQYF; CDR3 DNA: TGTGCCAGCAGCTTAACAGGGTTCTACGAGCAGTACTTC
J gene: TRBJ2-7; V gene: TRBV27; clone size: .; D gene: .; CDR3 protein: CASGDTNSYEQYF; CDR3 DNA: TGTGCCAGCGGCGACACCAACTCCTACGAGCAGTACTTC
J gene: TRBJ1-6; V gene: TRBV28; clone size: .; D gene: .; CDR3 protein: CASSSSTSSYNSPLHF; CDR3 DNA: TGTGCCAGCAGCTCTAGCACGAGCTCCTATAATTCACCCCTCCACTTT
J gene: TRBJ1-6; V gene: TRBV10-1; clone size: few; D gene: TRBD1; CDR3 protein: CASFPGGSPLHF; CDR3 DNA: TGCGCCAGCTTCCCAGGGGGTTCACCCCTCCACTTT
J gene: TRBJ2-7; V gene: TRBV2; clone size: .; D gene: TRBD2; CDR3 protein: CASRLAGGSYEQYF; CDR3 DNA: TGTGCCAGCCGTCTAGCGGGAGGGTCCTACGAGCAGTACTTC
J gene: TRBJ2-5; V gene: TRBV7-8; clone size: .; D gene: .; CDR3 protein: CASSLRRQETQYF; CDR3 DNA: TGTGCCAGCAGCTTAAGGAGACAAGAGACCCAGTACTTC
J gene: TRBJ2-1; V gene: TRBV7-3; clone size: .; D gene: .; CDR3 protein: CASSFTPDSTYNEQFF; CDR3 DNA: TGTGCCAGCAGCTTTACCCCGGACTCCACCTACAATGAGCAGTTCTTC
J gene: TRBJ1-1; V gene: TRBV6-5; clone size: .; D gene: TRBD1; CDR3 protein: CASSLDDRVSTEAFF; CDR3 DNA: TGTGCCAGCAGTCTAGACGACAGGGTGAGCACTGAAGCTTTCTTT
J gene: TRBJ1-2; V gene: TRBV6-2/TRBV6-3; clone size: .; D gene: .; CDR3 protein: CASSPLQGHREDYTF; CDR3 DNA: TGTGCCAGCAGTCCACTACAGGGACACCGAGAGGACTACACCTTC
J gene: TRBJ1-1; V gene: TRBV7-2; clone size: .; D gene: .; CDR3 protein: CASSPYRANTEAFF; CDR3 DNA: TGTGCCAGCAGCCCGTACAGGGCGAACACTGAAGCTTTCTTT
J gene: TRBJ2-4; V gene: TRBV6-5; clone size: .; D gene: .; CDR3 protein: CASSPTLAKNIQYF; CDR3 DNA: TGTGCCAGCAGCCCGACACTAGCCAAAAACATTCAGTACTTC
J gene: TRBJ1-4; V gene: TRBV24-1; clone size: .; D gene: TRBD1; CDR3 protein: CATSSGTGGAQEKLFF; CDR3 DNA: TGTGCCACCAGTTCCGGGACAGGGGGCGCCCAGGAAAAACTGTTTTTT
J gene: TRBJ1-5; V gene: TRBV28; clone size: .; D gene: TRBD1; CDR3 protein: CASTLGGGQPDIGTQHF; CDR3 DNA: TGTGCCAGCACTCTAGGAGGGGGACAGCCGGATATAGGGACCCAGCATTTT
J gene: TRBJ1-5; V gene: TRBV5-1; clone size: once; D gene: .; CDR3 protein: CASSLLGLEGNQPQHF; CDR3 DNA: TGCGCCAGCAGCTTGTTAGGCCTGGAGGGCAATCAGCCCCAGCATTTT
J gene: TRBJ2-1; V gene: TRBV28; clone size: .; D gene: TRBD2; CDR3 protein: CASGTTYNEQFF; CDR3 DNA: TGTGCCAGCGGGACTACCTACAATGAGCAGTTCTTC
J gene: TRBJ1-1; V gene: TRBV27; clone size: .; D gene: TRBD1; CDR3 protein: CASSGGTGAYTEAFF; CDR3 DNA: TGTGCCAGCAGTGGGGGGACAGGGGCGTACACTGAAGCTTTCTTT
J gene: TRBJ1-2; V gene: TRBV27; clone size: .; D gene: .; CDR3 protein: CASRDLGGSGKGYTF; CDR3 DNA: TGTGCCAGCCGGGACCTTGGGGGGTCCGGCAAAGGCTACACCTTC
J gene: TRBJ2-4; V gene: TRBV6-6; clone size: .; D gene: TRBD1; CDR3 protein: CASSPGGLGIQYF; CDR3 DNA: TGTGCCAGCAGCCCAGGGGGATTAGGCATTCAGTACTTC
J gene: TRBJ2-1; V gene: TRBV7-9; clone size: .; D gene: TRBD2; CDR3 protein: CASSHSIAGELNEQFF; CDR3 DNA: TGTGCCAGCAGCCATTCGATAGCGGGAGAATTGAATGAGCAGTTCTTC
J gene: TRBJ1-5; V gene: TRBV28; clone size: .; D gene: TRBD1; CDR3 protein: CASGRTGGYQPQHF; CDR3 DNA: TGTGCCAGCGGTAGGACAGGGGGCTATCAGCCCCAGCATTTT
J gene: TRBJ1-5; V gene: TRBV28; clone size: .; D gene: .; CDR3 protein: CATRQTLGGTQHF; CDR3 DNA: TGTGCCACCCGACAGACCCTAGGTGGGACCCAGCATTTT
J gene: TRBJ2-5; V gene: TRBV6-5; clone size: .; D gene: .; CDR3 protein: CASSSYQETQYF; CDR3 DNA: TGTGCCAGCAGTTCGTACCAAGAGACCCAGTACTTC
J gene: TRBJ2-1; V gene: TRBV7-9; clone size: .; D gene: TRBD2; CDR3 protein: CASSPGLAGAYNEQFF; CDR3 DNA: TGTGCCAGCAGCCCTGGACTAGCGGGGGCGTACAATGAGCAGTTCTTC
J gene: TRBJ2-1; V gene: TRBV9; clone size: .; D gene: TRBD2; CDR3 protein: CASSARISGGGKFF; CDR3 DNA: TGTGCCAGCAGCGCCCGTATTAGCGGGGGGGGAAAGTTCTTC
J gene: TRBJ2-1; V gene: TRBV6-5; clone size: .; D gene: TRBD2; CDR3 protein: CASSYSSSGRSNEQFF; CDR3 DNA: TGTGCCAGCAGTTACTCCTCTAGCGGGAGATCTAATGAGCAGTTCTTC
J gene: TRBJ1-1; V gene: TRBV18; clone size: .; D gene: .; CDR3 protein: CASSPPGRGNTEAFF; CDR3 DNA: TGTGCCAGCTCACCTCCGGGGAGGGGGAACACTGAAGCTTTCTTT
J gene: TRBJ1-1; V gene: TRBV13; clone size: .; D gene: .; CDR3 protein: CASSFRGATEAFF; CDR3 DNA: TGTGCCAGCAGCTTCCGGGGGGCCACTGAAGCTTTCTTT
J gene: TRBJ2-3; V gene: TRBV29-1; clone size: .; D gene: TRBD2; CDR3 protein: CSAALSGDTQYF; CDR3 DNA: TGCAGCGCAGCTCTTAGCGGGGATACGCAGTATTTT
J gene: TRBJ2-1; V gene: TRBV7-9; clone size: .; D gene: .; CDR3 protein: CASSLTNEQFF; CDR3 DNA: TGTGCCAGCAGCTTAACTAATGAGCAGTTCTTC